A selection of T cell receptor beta chains follows, all from one sample in a study of identical twins. TCRdb analysed the 5' RACE reads with MiXCR anew, one entry per CDR3 protein. Here the sample spans around 690,000 distinct CDR3 sequences, over 20% being singletons. These data also formed part of another study, on T cells expressing NK-cell markers.

The source material was PBMCs. All receptors derive from a woman between 18 and 29 years old in good health. Each CDR3 is given with its conserved first and last residue. A D gene is named only where the DNA matches it firmly. The listing skips clone size in some rows; elsewhere it reads once, few, many or a size class.

TRBD2,15,TRBJ2-7,TRBV7-2,few,CASSLVGTRIYEQYF,TGTGCCAGCAGCTTAGTTGGGACTAGAATTTACGAGCAGTACTTC
-,14,TRBJ2-4,TRBV5-8,many,CASSSQGTKNIQYF,TGTGCCAGCAGCTCACAGGGTACCAAAAACATTCAGTACTTC
-,13,TRBJ2-5,TRBV6-1,-,CASSGTPGKTQYF,TGTGCCAGCTCCGGGACCCCCGGGAAGACCCAGTACTTC
TRBD2,16,TRBJ2-3,TRBV7-8,many,CASSLGLAVATNTQYF,TGTGCCAGCAGCTTAGGACTAGCGGTCGCCACGAATACGCAGTATTTT
-,16,TRBJ2-1,TRBV5-1,-,CASSLEPGASYNEQFF,TGCGCCAGCAGCTTGGAGCCGGGGGCCTCTTACAATGAGCAGTTCTTC
TRBD2,18,TRBJ2-1,TRBV27,few,CASSLIAGGQIGRNEQFF,TGTGCCAGCAGTTTGATAGCGGGGGGGCAGATCGGTAGGAATGAGCAGTTCTTC
-,12,TRBJ2-1,TRBV5-1,-,CASSSENNEQFF,TGCGCCAGCAGCTCGGAAAACAATGAGCAGTTCTTC
TRBD1,14,TRBJ2-5,TRBV20-1,-,CSATHGQGEETQYF,TGCAGTGCTACTCATGGACAGGGAGAAGAGACCCAGTACTTC
-,14,TRBJ1-2,TRBV3-1,many,CASSQGGWNYGYTF,TGTGCCAGCAGCCAAGGTGGCTGGAACTATGGCTACACCTTC
-,13,TRBJ2-4,TRBV12-3/TRBV12-4,few,CATAPGPKTSQYF,TGTGCCACGGCACCCGGCCCGAAAACAAGTCAGTACTTC
-,12,TRBJ1-1,TRBV20-1,-,CGVYTFPSEAFF,TGCGGAGTGTATACGTTTCCTTCTGAAGCTTTCTTT
TRBD2,14,TRBJ2-7,TRBV13,-,CASSQGLAGDEQYF,TGTGCCAGCAGCCAGGGACTAGCGGGGGACGAGCAGTACTTC
TRBD2,16,TRBJ2-7,TRBV5-5,-,CASSFSGTSGSYEQYF,TGTGCCAGCAGCTTCTCCGGGACTAGCGGCTCCTACGAGCAGTACTTC
-,14,TRBJ1-1,TRBV4-3,few,CASSRGHQGTEAFF,TGCGCCAGCAGCCGCGGACACCAGGGGACTGAAGCTTTCTTT
-,17,TRBJ1-2,TRBV7-9,-,CASSLVASWDSNYGYTF,TGTGCCAGCAGCTTAGTCGCTTCCTGGGACTCTAACTATGGCTACACCTTC
TRBD2,15,TRBJ2-2,TRBV4-2,-,CASATSGGATGELFF,TGTGCCAGCGCAACTAGCGGGGGGGCCACCGGGGAGCTGTTTTTT
-,14,TRBJ1-2,TRBV15,-,CATSRTGPNYGYTF,TGTGCCACCAGCAGAACAGGGCCTAACTATGGCTACACCTTC
TRBD2,15,TRBJ2-1,TRBV6-1,-,CASSPTGLSYNEQFF,TGTGCCAGCAGCCCCACGGGACTATCTTACAATGAGCAGTTCTTC
-,13,TRBJ2-7,TRBV20-1,many,CSVRADYSPEQYF,TGCAGTGTCAGAGCGGACTACTCTCCCGAGCAGTACTTC
-,16,TRBJ2-6,TRBV7-9,-,CASSPRRGAGANVLTF,TGTGCCAGCAGCCCGCGACGGGGTGCTGGGGCCAACGTCCTGACTTTC
TRBD2,14,TRBJ2-7,TRBV20-1,-,CSATGGTNNYEQYF,TGCAGTGCAACCGGGGGGACTAACAACTACGAGCAGTACTTC
-,14,TRBJ2-7,TRBV7-9,few,CASSLVGENYKQYF,TGTGCCAGCAGCTTAGTCGGGGAGAACTACAAGCAGTACTTC
-,12,TRBJ1-1,TRBV29-1,many,CSGTLLNTEAFF,TGCAGCGGTACACTTTTGAACACTGAAGCTTTCTTT
-,19,TRBJ2-3,TRBV5-1,-,CASSLVVSLNGPKQDTQYF,TGCGCCAGCAGCTTGGTCGTGTCCCTAAACGGACCCAAACAAGATACGCAGTATTTT
-,16,TRBJ2-2,TRBV29-1,few,CSASPPDTANTGELFF,TGCAGCGCTTCACCTCCCGACACGGCGAACACCGGGGAGCTGTTTTTT
-,14,TRBJ1-2,TRBV20-1,-,CSARSPWGVYGYTF,TGCAGTGCTAGATCCCCCTGGGGAGTCTATGGCTACACCTTC
TRBD1,13,TRBJ1-6,TRBV12-3/TRBV12-4,-,CASSGQVYSPLHF,TGTGCCAGCAGCGGACAGGTCTATTCACCCCTCCACTTT
-,15,TRBJ2-1,TRBV4-1,-,CASSPGPGEFLKQFF,TGCGCCAGCAGCCCCGGGCCTGGAGAGTTTTTGAAGCAGTTCTTC
-,13,TRBJ2-3,TRBV10-3,few,CATVGLATDTQYF,TGTGCCACGGTTGGGCTAGCAACAGATACGCAGTATTTT
-,12,TRBJ1-2,TRBV20-1,few,CSAGRGAGGYTF,TGCAGTGCGGGCCGGGGGGCCGGTGGCTACACCTTC
-,11,TRBJ2-1,TRBV12-3/TRBV12-4,many,CASSFSREQFF,TGTGCCAGCAGTTTTTCCCGGGAGCAGTTCTTC